Shown below are 18 T cell receptor beta chains from a single sample sequenced in a study of blood T cell repertoires in COVID-19. Assay: immunoSEQ multiplex PCR; the TCRdb copy retains only in-frame clones and omits some. Of a few hundred thousand clones in the sample, 65% to 85% were seen once. The sample taken for sequencing was PBMCs or T cells enriched from blood (not recorded which). All receptors derive from a man aged 30-40 years with acute COVID-19.

The chain couples TRBV14 to TRBJ2-5, with 7 bases lining up with TRBD1. The V segment lost 6 bases and the J segment 4 bases; nucleotides outside the gene matches: 5. The CDR3 length is 13 residues. Germline V gene lookup returns CDR1 SGHDN and CDR2 FVKESK. The CDR3 bases are TGTGCCAGCAGGACAGGGTTGCTAGAGACCCAGTACTTC. The encoded protein is CASRTGLLETQYF.

This clone was counted once. The gene calls are TRBV19 and TRBJ2-7, with 11 bases fitting TRBD2. Germline V CDR1 and CDR2: LNHDA, SQIVND (reference sequence). V lost 5 bases, J lost 2 bases, and 5 bases stayed unmatched. This CDR3 is built from 15 residues. The CDR3 nucleotides are TGTGCCAGTAGTCCGGGACTAGCGGTTCCCTACGAGCAGTACTTC. It is translated as CASSPGLAVPYEQYF.

This chain connects TRBV12-3 or TRBV12-4 to TRBJ2-5; tentative D call: TRBD1 (6 bases). The V end lost 8 bases, the J end lost 0 bases, and 7 bases lay between the germline ends. This CDR3 has 12 residues. The CDR3 nucleotides read TGTGCCAGCGGGGACAACCAAGAGACCCAGTACTTC. Amino acid sequence: CASGDNQETQYF.

The rearrangement links TRBV4-2 to TRBJ2-5, with 9 positions matching TRBD2. The V gene's germline CDR1 is LGHNA and CDR2 YNFKEQ. The CDR3 is made up of 14 amino acids. V gave up 4 bases and J gave up 2 bases; unmatched junction bases: 2. The CDR3 sequence: CASSRGGAQETQYF. In DNA, the CDR3 is TGTGCCAGCAGCCGCGGGGGGGCGCAAGAGACCCAGTACTTC.

This clone was seen a single time. The rearrangement links TRBV30 to TRBJ1-1, with D unclear. In germline, CDR1 is GTSNPN, CDR2 SVGIG (reference sequence). This CDR3 is 12 amino acids long. Trimming pared 4 bases from V and 4 bases from J, leaving 10 bases between. The CDR3, as DNA: TGTGCCTGGAAGGGAGGGCCCACTGAAGCTTTCTTT. Its protein product is CAWKGGPTEAFF. Drawing the rest from reference TRBV30 and TRBJ1-1, the complete variable domain is SQTIHQWPATLVQPVGSPLSLECTVEGTSNPNLYWYRQAAGRGLQLLFYSVGIGQISSEVPQNLSASRPQDRQFILSSKKLLLSDSGFYLCAWKGGPTEAFFGQGTRLTVV.

V is TRBV9 and J is TRBJ1-3, with D possibly TRBD1 on 6 matching bases. V was cut by 4 bases and J by 7 bases, with 12 bases left in between. The CDR3 extends over 13 amino acids. CDR1 SGDLS and CDR2 YYNGEE come from the germline V gene. This CDR3 is CASSLDSGNTIYF. The CDR3 region has the DNA TGTGCCAGCAGCTTGGACAGTGGGAACACCATATATTTT.

The chain uses TRBV2 and TRBJ2-5, with TRBD2 identical over 10 bases. The CDR3 contains 18 residues. From germline, CDR1 is SNHLY and CDR2 FYNNEI. V dropped 0 bases and J dropped 5; count of bases not matched to a gene: 12. The DNA of the CDR3 is TGTGCCAGCAGTGAAGCTACGGCCCTCTTAGCGGGGGGTGAGACCCAGTACTTC. It is translated as CASSEATALLAGGETQYF.

J is TRBJ2-7 and V is TRBV6-5; the D gene is possibly TRBD2 (6 bases). The V end lost 2 bases, the J end lost 4 bases, and 12 bases lay between the germline ends. Germline CDR1 and CDR2: MNHEY and SVGAGI. This CDR3 is built from 14 residues. The CDR3 DNA is TGTGCCAGCAGTTACGGAGGGCTCGAATACGAGCAGTACTTC. It codes for CASSYGGLEYEQYF.

The chain employs TRBV6-2 or TRBV6-3 and TRBJ1-2; the match to TRBD1 covers 8 bases. Looked up from germline, CDR1 is MNHEY and CDR2 is SVGEGT. CDR3 length: 14 amino acids. J was trimmed by 7 bases and V by 5 bases; bases with no gene match: 9. CDR3 residues: CASSRPTGAIGYTF. DNA for the CDR3: TGTGCCAGCAGTCGTCCGACAGGGGCCATTGGCTACACCTTC.

The genes are TRBV2 and TRBJ2-1, with 7 positions matching TRBD1. Trimming removed 6 bases from V and 9 bases from J; junction bases left unmatched: 11. Germline V gene sequence: CDR1 SNHLY, CDR2 FYNNEI. The CDR3 is made up of 14 amino acids. The CDR3 sequence: CASRGTVIIGEQFF. CDR3 sequence (DNA): TGTGCCAGCAGAGGGACAGTTATCATAGGTGAGCAGTTCTTC.

The chain couples TRBV7-3 to TRBJ1-1; D might be TRBD1 (5 bases). With 5 bases removed from V and 5 bases from J, the gap between germline ends came to 12 bases. The CDR3 sequence is 13 residues long. The germline V gene has CDR1 SGHTA and CDR2 FQGTGA. The CDR3 sequence: CASSPQGLTEAFF. DNA for the CDR3: TGTGCCAGCAGCCCGCAGGGTCTTACTGAAGCTTTCTTT. Supplemented by reference TRBV7-3 and TRBJ1-1, the full variable domain reads GAGVSQTPSNKVTEKGKYVELRCDPISGHTALYWYRQSLGQGPEFLIYFQGTGAADDSGLPNDRFFAVRPEGSVSTLKIQRTERGDSAVYLCASSPQGLTEAFFGQGTRLTVV.

The gene calls are TRBV7-9 and TRBJ2-7; possible D gene TRBD1, 6 bases. Trimming took 5 bases from V and 0 from J, leaving 14 bases between them. CDR1 is SEHNR, CDR2 FQNEAQ, per germline (reference sequence). The CDR3 spans 15 residues. CDR3 in amino acids: CASSRGTGFSYEQYF. The CDR3 bases are TGTGCCAGCAGCCGGGGTACAGGGTTCTCCTACGAGCAGTACTTC.

The CDR3 sequence is CASSLGPEQYF. DNA for the CDR3: TGTGCCAGCAGCTTGGGGCCCGAGCAGTACTTC. The chain combines TRBV5-4 with TRBJ2-7; no clear D gene. The germline V and J ends were trimmed by 0 bases and 6 bases, with 4 bases remaining between them. CDR1 is SGHNT and CDR2 is YYREEE in the germline V gene (reference sequence). CDR3 length equals 11 residues. The complete variable domain, with remaining parts taken from reference TRBV5-4 and TRBJ2-7, reads ETGVTQSPTHLIKTRGQQVTLRCSSQSGHNTVSWYQQALGQGPQFIFQYYREEENGRGNFPPRFSGLQFPNYSSELNVNALELDDSALYLCASSLGPEQYFGPGTRLTVT.

This chain joins TRBV4-2 and TRBJ1-4; possibly TRBD1 for D (6 bases). Germline V gives CDR1 LGHNA, CDR2 YNFKEQ. V was pared by 2 bases and J by 6 bases, with 16 bases between. The CDR3 sequence is 16 residues long. This chain's CDR3 is CASSQNRAPPDEKLFF. The CDR3, as DNA: TGTGCCAGCAGCCAAAACAGGGCCCCACCAGATGAAAAACTGTTTTTT.

This clone was counted a few times. V gene TRBV19 combines with J gene TRBJ1-6, with D tentatively TRBD1 (5 bases). This CDR3 has 14 amino acids. Trimming took 6 bases from V and 7 from J, leaving 13 bases between them. Per germline, CDR1 LNHDA and CDR2 SQIVND (reference sequence). The DNA for the CDR3 is TGTGCCAGTAGGTCGCAGGGCGCGAATTCACCCCTCCACTTT. This encodes CASRSQGANSPLHF.

The genes are TRBV4-2 and TRBJ2-5; D is possibly TRBD2 (7 bases). Trimming stripped 0 bases from V and 9 bases from J, with 17 bases between. CDR1 and CDR2 from the germline V gene are LGHNA and YNFKEQ. This CDR3 is 15 amino acids long. CDR3 sequence reads: CASSQDLGGPMAQYF. The CDR3 region has the DNA TGTGCCAGCAGCCAAGATCTGGGGGGGCCCATGGCCCAGTACTTC.

In its sample, this clone was seen many times. The rearrangement links TRBV3-1 (or the pseudogene TRBV3-2) to TRBJ1-2; 9 bases map to TRBD1. V lost 0 bases to trimming and J lost 2 bases; unmatched junction nucleotides: 19. This CDR3 spans 21 amino acids. CDR1 and CDR2 from the germline V gene are LGHDT and YNNKEL (reference sequence). In DNA form, the CDR3 reads TGTGCCAGCAGCCAAGACCCCATCCGAGGGGCTAACAGGGGGCGAAACTATGGCTACACCTTC. This gives the protein CASSQDPIRGANRGRNYGYTF.

Concerning this clone: One end of the junction is discordant with germline, which a read error may explain. V gene TRBV7-3 combines with J gene TRBJ1-2, with TRBD1 identical over 8 bases. CDR3 length: 13 amino acids. The germline V gene encodes CDR1 SGHTA and CDR2 FQGTGA. The CDR3 DNA is TGTGCCAGCAGCCTAACAGGGGGCTATGGCTACACCTTC. This translates into CASSLTGGYGYTF.